Listed below are T cell receptor beta chains from one sample, sequenced in a study of technical replicates of blood from a handful of donors. The method was immunoSEQ multiplex PCR; TCRdb's version includes in-frame clones alone and lacks a portion of them. This sample has more than 65,000 clones, with around 96% found just once. Sequences were obtained from T cells isolated from PBMCs. The receptors were gathered from a human donor in good health. The CDR3 runs from the conserved cysteine through the conserved F or W.

J: TRBJ1-3; V: TRBV19; CDR3: CASFRGSSGNTIYF
J: TRBJ1-2; V: TRBV2; CDR3: CASTGGRGNGYTF
J: TRBJ1-1; V: TRBV2; CDR3: CASSETRGMNTEAFF
J: TRBJ2-5; V: TRBV29-1; CDR3: CSVCMVAGTAQETQYF
J: TRBJ2-3; V: TRBV4-2; CDR3: CASSQDQLAGGWGTDTQYF
J: TRBJ2-7; V: TRBV7-9; CDR3: CASSFNRAYEQYF
J: TRBJ2-3; V: TRBV9; CDR3: CASSVQLDLSTDTQYF
J: TRBJ1-2; V: TRBV5-6; CDR3: CASSSWTGKGNGYTF
J: TRBJ2-1; V: TRBV27; CDR3: CASSWGLAGFEQFF
J: TRBJ2-7; V: TRBV4-1; CDR3: CASSPRDNYEQYF
J: TRBJ2-7; V: TRBV7-3; CDR3: CASSKQGYEQYF
J: TRBJ1-5; V: TRBV10-2; CDR3: CASSEFTTGGNQPQHF
J: TRBJ2-3; V: TRBV19; CDR3: CATEIRAGGADTQYF
J: TRBJ2-1; V: TRBV28; CDR3: CASSFRLAGGPGEQFF
J: TRBJ1-5; V: TRBV4-1; CDR3: CASRSTGGGSNQPQHF
J: TRBJ2-7; V: TRBV6-5; CDR3: CASSYSTGGAGEQYF
J: TRBJ1-4; V: TRBV30; CDR3: CAWSFSANEKLFF
J: TRBJ2-5; V: TRBV10-3; CDR3: CAISESPRAGPSGTQYF
J: TRBJ2-7; V: TRBV5-1; CDR3: CASSLNGGGTYEQYF
J: TRBJ2-1; V: TRBV27; CDR3: CASSLTGSYNEQFF
J: TRBJ2-1; V: TRBV5-1; CDR3: CASSFNSGRTNEQFF
J: TRBJ2-1; V: TRBV28; CDR3: CASSLPSGRAMSSYNEQFF
J: TRBJ2-6; V: TRBV30; CDR3: CAWGRSSGANVLTF
J: TRBJ2-2; V: TRBV29-1; CDR3: CSVEVADNTGELFF
J: TRBJ2-7; V: TRBV6-1; CDR3: CASSEDRDWYEQYF
J: TRBJ1-2; V: TRBV6-5; CDR3: CASSPSSDRGYGYTF
J: TRBJ1-2; V: TRBV4-3; CDR3: CASSQDLAEYYGYTF
J: TRBJ2-1; V: TRBV11-3; CDR3: CASSLGRVSNEQFF
J: TRBJ2-2; V: TRBV28; CDR3: CASSPVLAGGYTGELFF
J: TRBJ2-7; V: TRBV6-5; CDR3: CASRGQGVHEQYF
J: TRBJ2-2; V: TRBV7-2; CDR3: CASSLSASGSYTGELFF
J: TRBJ2-7; V: TRBV10-3; CDR3: CAISGGKREGLSNYEQYF
J: TRBJ2-7; V: TRBV28; CDR3: CASSSEYPGGYEQYF
J: TRBJ2-1; V: TRBV10-2; CDR3: CASSESGLAPYNEQFF
J: TRBJ2-7; V: TRBV6-6; CDR3: CASSYGGLAGTYEQYF
J: TRBJ1-1; V: TRBV25-1; CDR3: CASLRGTEAFF
J: TRBJ1-5; V: TRBV19; CDR3: CASSAYGQSNQPQHF
J: TRBJ2-3; V: TRBV27; CDR3: CASSLWIAGGLGDTQYF
J: TRBJ2-5; V: TRBV27; CDR3: CASSLLSGQGPETQYF
J: TRBJ1-1; V: TRBV5-6; CDR3: CASSSLQEETEAFF
J: TRBJ2-1; V: TRBV27; CDR3: CASSQYNEQFF
J: TRBJ2-5; V: TRBV10-3; CDR3: CAITARAQETQYF
J: TRBJ2-7; V: TRBV4-2; CDR3: CASKGGQGHYEQYF
J: TRBJ2-6; V: TRBV14; CDR3: CASSHQGSGANVLTF
J: TRBJ1-5; V: TRBV19; CDR3: CASSRSNQPQHF
J: TRBJ1-5; V: TRBV2; CDR3: CASSGSGNQPQHF